This T cell receptor beta chain derives from a study of OX40 agonist ivuxolimab in advanced cancers. For the wider study: Ivuxolimab was a fully human IgG2 agonistic monoclonal antibody targeting the costimulatory receptor OX40 (CD134). Of the roughly 52 dose-escalation patients, hepatocellular carcinoma was present in some 19, melanoma in around 15, renal cell carcinoma in 9 and head and neck cancer in 9. The paper covers the monotherapy dose-escalation part of the phase I ivuxolimab trial, which included N of about 50 patients. Intravenous ivuxolimab was administered to patients every 2 weeks at six dose levels: 0.01, 0.1, 0.3, 1.5, 3 and 10 mg/kg. The purpose of peripheral TCRbeta sequencing was to test whether ivuxolimab changed TCR sequence diversity and led to clonal T-cell expansion. Partial responses were achieved by three dose-escalation patients, of whom one had hepatocellular carcinoma and two had cutaneous melanoma. Patients were allowed to have had prior anti-PD-1, anti-PD-L1 or anti-CTLA-4 therapy, and 40% to 45% of the dose-escalation patients had previously received checkpoint inhibitors. In the dose-escalation cohort, 82.7% of patients were male, and the mean age was approximately 60 years, with a range of about 23 to 85.

The trial excluded patients who had a history of autoimmune disease or were on systemic immunosuppression. Peripheral blood for TCR sequencing was collected from all dose cohorts at baseline, on cycle 4 day 1, and on cycle 7 day 1. The samples were drawn from a first-in-human, open-label, multicenter phase I dose-escalation trial of ivuxolimab. Adults with locally advanced or metastatic melanoma, renal cell carcinoma, hepatocellular carcinoma or head and neck squamous cell carcinoma were enrolled in the trial. Before TCR sequencing, CD4+ T cells and CD8+ T cells were sorted from peripheral blood as separate populations. What the authors observed across the whole study: The antigen specificity of the clonally expanded peripheral T cells was not determined. Low levels of normalized T-cell clonal expansion were also seen in some patients who did not respond. After ivuxolimab, expanded clones were on average more numerous among CD8+ T cells than among CD4+ T cells. In the 0.1-3.0 mg/kg groups, partial responders had among the lowest normalized peripheral clonal expansion, particularly in CD8+ T cells. At doses of 0.1 to 3.0 mg/kg, clonal expansion of both CD4+ and CD8+ T cells in blood was seen between baseline and week 6.

Of note for this clone: There is no known antigen for this receptor. Qualities for individual bases were not recorded, and no much larger clone is one base off.

Unmatched junction bases come to 7, with V trimmed by 0 bases and J by 0 bases. CDR1 and CDR2 were assigned from the germline V gene (reference sequence) as MNHEY and SMNVEV. The CDR3 numbers 19 residues from cysteine through phenylalanine. CDR3 DNA is the only sequence kept; it has 57 bases, read in frame from the first base. Genomic DNA was isolated from the sorted cells so that the TCRbeta CDR3 region could be sequenced. The immunoSEQ Assay was used for sequencing of TCRbeta CDR3 regions. Imported from immuneACCESS, the table was reduced by TCRdb to in-frame sequences with V and J called. These copies leave out some clones; in studies compared against another copy, an unresolved V gene accounts for under half, and the cause of the remainder is not known. Recorded for this sample are approximately 74,000 clones; 90% of them occurred a single time. The ten largest clones add up to over 9.5% of the sample.

Source: CD4+ or CD8+ T cells sorted from blood, taken in a trial of the OX40 agonist ivuxolimab. The source of this sequence is an adult with an advanced solid tumor such as melanoma, head and neck, liver or kidney cancer. The chain is assembled from TRBV27 and TRBJ2-1, and 11 junction bases match TRBD2. CDR3 sequence: CASSLSSGRALSSYNEQFF. The bases are TGTGCCAGCAGTTTATCTAGCGGGAGGGCCCTCAGCTCCTACAATGAGCAGTTCTTC.